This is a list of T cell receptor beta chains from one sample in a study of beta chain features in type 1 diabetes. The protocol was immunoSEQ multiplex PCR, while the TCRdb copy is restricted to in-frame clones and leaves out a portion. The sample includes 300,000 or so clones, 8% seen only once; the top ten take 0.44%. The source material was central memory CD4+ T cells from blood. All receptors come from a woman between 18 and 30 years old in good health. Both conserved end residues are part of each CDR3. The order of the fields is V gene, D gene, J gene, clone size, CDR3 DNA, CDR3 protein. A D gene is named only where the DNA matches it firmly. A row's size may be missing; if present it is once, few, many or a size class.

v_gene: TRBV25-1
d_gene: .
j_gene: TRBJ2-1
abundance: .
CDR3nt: TGTGCCAGCAGTGAATACTCGCAGAGCTCCTACAATGAGCAGTTCTTC
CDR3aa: CASSEYSQSSYNEQFF

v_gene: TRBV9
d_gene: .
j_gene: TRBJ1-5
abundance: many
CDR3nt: TGTGCCAGCAGCGTAACGGAGGATCAGCCCCAGCATTTT
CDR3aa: CASSVTEDQPQHF

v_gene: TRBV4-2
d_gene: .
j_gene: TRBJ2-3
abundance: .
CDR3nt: TGTGCCAGCACGCGGGATGGAGATACGCAGTATTTT
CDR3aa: CASTRDGDTQYF

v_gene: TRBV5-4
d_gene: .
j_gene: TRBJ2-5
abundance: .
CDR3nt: TGTGCCAGCAGTTTAGTCGGAGGGGAAGAGACCCAGTACTTC
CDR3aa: CASSLVGGEETQYF

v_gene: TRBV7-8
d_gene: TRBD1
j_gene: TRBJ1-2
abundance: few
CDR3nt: TGTGCCAGCAGCTTGGGACAGTCTCTGTATGGCTACACCTTC
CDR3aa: CASSLGQSLYGYTF

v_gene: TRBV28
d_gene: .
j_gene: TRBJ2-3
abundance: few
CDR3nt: TGTGCCAGCAGTTTTGGGGGTTCCACAGATACGCAGTATTTT
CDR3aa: CASSFGGSTDTQYF

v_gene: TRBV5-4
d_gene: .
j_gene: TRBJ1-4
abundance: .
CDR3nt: TGTGCCAGCAGCTTGGATTTGGCTAATGAAAAACTGTTTTTT
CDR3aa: CASSLDLANEKLFF

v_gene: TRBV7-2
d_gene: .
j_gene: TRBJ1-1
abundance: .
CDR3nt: TGTGCCAGCAGCATCAGGGACTGGAACACTGAAGCTTTCTTT
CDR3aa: CASSIRDWNTEAFF

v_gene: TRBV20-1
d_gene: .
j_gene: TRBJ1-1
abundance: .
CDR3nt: TGCAGTGTGTCACAATTCACTGAAGCTTTCTTT
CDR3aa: CSVSQFTEAFF

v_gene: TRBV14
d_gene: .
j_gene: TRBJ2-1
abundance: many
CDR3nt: TGTGCCAGCAGCCATCGGCCCGGAGCGGGCTCCTACAATGAGCAGTTCTTC
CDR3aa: CASSHRPGAGSYNEQFF

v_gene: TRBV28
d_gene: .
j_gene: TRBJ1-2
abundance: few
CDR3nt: TGTGCCAGCGCAGACCCCCAGCGCTATGGCTACACCTTC
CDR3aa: CASADPQRYGYTF

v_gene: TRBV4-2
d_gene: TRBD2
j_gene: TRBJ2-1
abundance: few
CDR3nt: TGTGCCAGCAGCCAAGATATAATCCAGCGGGGAAACAATGAGCAGTTCTTC
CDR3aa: CASSQDIIQRGNNEQFF

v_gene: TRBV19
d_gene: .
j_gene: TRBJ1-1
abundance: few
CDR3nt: TGTGCCAGCAGCCGTTTGGGACTATTGAACACTGAAGCTTTCTTT
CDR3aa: CASSRLGLLNTEAFF

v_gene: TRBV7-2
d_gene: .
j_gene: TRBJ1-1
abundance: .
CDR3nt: TGTGCCAGCAGCGAACATAGGACAGTAACAATAGCTTTCTTT
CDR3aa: CASSEHRTVTIAFF

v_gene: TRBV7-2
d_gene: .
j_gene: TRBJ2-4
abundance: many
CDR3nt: TGTGCCAGCAGGTTAAAAGGGGAGAACATTCAGTACTTC
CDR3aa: CASRLKGENIQYF

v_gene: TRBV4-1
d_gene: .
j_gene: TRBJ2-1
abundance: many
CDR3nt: TGCGCCAGCAGCCAAGTAGATATGGGGATAGCGGTATACAATGAGCAGTTCTTC
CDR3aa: CASSQVDMGIAVYNEQFF

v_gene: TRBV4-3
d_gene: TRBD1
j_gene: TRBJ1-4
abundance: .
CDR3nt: TGCGCCAGCAGCCCGCCGGGACAGAGCTTTGAGCTGTTTTTT
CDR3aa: CASSPPGQSFELFF

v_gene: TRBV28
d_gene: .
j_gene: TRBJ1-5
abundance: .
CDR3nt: TGTGCCAGCAGTTTGGCTGGGATCGGTCAGCCCCAGCATTTT
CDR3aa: CASSLAGIGQPQHF

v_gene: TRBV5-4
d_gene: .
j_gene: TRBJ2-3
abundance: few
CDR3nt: TGTGCCAGCAGCTCACGCCGAGGGGGTACAGATACGCAGTATTTT
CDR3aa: CASSSRRGGTDTQYF

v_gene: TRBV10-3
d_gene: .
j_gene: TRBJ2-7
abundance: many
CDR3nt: TGTGCCATCAGTGAGTCCAGAGGGACAAGAATTCAAGAGCAGTACTTC
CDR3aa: CAISESRGTRIQEQYF

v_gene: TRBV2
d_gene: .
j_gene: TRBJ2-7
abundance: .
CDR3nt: TGTGCCAGCGGGGCCCTCTACGAGCAGTACTTC
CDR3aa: CASGALYEQYF

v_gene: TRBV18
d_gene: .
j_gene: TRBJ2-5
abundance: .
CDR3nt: TGTGCCAGCTCACCAAGGACCGGGAACCAAGAGACCCAGTACTTC
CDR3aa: CASSPRTGNQETQYF

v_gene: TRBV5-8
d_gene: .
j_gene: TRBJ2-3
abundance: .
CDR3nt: TGTGCCAGCAGTACTACAGGGCTCACAGATACGCAGTATTTT
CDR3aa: CASSTTGLTDTQYF

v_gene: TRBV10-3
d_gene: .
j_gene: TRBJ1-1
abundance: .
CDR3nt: TGTGCCATCAGTGAGTCGAGGCAAATGAACACTGAAGCTTTCTTT
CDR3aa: CAISESRQMNTEAFF

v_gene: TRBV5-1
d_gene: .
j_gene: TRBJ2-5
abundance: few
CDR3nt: TGCGCCAGCAGGGACTCCCCGTACCAAGAGACCCAGTACTTC
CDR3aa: CASRDSPYQETQYF

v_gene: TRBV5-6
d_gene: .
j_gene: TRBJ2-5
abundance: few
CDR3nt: TGTGCCAGCAGCTCCCGGGACCGCAACCAAGAGACCCAGTACTTC
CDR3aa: CASSSRDRNQETQYF

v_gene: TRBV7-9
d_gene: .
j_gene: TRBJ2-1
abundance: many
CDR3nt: TGTGCCAGCAGCACTGGCCGTCTAGCGCAGCGCGTCTACAATGAGCAGTTCTTC
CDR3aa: CASSTGRLAQRVYNEQFF

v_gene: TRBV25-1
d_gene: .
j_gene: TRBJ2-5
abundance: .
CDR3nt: TGTGCCAGCAGTGAAATGGGGCGGGAGACCCAGTACTTC
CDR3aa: CASSEMGRETQYF

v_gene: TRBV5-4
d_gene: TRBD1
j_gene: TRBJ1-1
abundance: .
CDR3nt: TGTGCCAGCAGCTCGGCCGGGACAGTGGAAGGCACTGAAGCTTTCTTT
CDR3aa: CASSSAGTVEGTEAFF